Included here is one TCR beta chain sequence, with context. This clonotype was observed at least ten times. Its target antigen remains unknown. Qualities for individual bases were not recorded, and no much larger clone is one base off. The sample originates from a study of T cell repertoires in cytomegalovirus infection (dated 2019 in TCRdb). Concerning the study at large: Donor HLA type was relevant to the analysis, as public TCR beta signatures indicated carriage of CMV infection together with the matching HLA type. Study-wide conclusions, independent of this receptor: The ex vivo response was dominated by HLA-C-restricted CMV-specific TCR beta clonotypes, which also provided the single most frequent clonotype in two of eight donors. In both this cohort and an independent cohort of some 380 donors, the cumulative frequency of public TCR beta family members distinguished carriers of CMV infection plus the relevant HLA type.

Sequencing instrument: Illumina HiSeq 1500. The raw public data were reprocessed by TCRdb itself: fastp quality trimming at Q25, MiXCR clonotype calling, in-frame beta chains only. Every entry covers one CDR3 protein and lists the most common genes and DNA from its rows. A total of about 260,000 distinct CDR3 sequences appear in this sample, over 8% of them only once. The ten biggest clones cover about 15% of the sample. The sequenced sample was PBMCs. This clonotype was obtained from a human donor in good health (CMV status not recorded). Some clones in this sample may be carry-over from other donors' samples.

CDR3 protein: CASSSPVGQETQYF. The sequence in DNA is TGTGCCAGCAGCTCCCCGGTGGGGCAAGAGACCCAGTACTTC. The sequence links TRBV7-2 to TRBJ2-5; no confident D gene assignment can be made. Relative to germline, V is 4 bases shorter and J is 2 bases shorter, with 11 bases between their ends. Measured from the cysteine to the phenylalanine, the CDR3 is 14 residues long. Left in the record is the CDR3 DNA by itself, 42 bases read in frame from the first base. From the germline V gene, CDR1 is SGHTA and CDR2 is FQGNSA. Beyond the CDR3, the reference TRBV7-2 and TRBJ2-5 genes provide the residues; the full variable domain reads: GAGVSQSPSNKVTEKGKDVELRCDPISGHTALYWYRQSLGQGLEFLIYFQGNSAPDKSGLPSDRFSAERTGGSVSTLTIQRTQQEDSAVYLCASSSPVGQETQYFGPGTRLLVL.